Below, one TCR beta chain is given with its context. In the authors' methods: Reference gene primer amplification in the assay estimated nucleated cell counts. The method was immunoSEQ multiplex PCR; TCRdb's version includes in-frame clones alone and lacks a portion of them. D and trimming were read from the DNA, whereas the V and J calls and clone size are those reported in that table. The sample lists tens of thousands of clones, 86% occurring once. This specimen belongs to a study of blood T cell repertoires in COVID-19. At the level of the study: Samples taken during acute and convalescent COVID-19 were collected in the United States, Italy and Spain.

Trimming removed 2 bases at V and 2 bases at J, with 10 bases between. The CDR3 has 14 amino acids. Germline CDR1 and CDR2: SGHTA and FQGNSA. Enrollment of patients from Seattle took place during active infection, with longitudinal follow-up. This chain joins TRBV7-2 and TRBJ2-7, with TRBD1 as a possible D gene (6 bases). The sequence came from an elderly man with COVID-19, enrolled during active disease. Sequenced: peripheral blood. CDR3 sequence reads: CASSLRDNTYEQYF. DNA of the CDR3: TGTGCCAGCAGCTTAAGGGACAATACCTACGAGCAGTACTTC.